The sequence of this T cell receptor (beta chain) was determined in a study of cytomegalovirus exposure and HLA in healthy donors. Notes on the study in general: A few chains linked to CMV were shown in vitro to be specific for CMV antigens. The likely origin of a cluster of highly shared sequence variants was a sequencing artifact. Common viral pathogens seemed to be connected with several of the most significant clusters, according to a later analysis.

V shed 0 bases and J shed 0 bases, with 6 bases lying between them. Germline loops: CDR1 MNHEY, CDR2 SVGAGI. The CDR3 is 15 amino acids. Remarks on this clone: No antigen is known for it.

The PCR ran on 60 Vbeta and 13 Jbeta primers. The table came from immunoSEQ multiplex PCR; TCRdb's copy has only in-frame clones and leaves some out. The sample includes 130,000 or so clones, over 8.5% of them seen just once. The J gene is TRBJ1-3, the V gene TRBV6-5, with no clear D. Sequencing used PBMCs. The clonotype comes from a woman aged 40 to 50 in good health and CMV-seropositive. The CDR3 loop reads CASSYSGDSGNTIYF. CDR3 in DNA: TGTGCCAGCAGTTACTCCGGTGACTCTGGAAACACCATATATTTT.